The TCR beta chain described here comes from a study of brain T cells in children with intractable seizures. Study results and caveats: Pre- and post-surgery blood differed in depth, so pre-surgery absences may be undersampling. Patients' HCMV serostatus was unknown; virus specificity rests on CDR3 similarity alone.

Some clones are missing from TCRdb's copy, which holds only in-frame ones; the method was immunoSEQ multiplex PCR. The sample lists just under 65,000 clones, roughly 95% occurring once. The sequenced cases were selected for having the highest brain T cell transcript signatures. Before surgery, patients took at least one anti-epileptic drug. With regard to this clone: Its antigen is undetermined.

The CDR3 is 11 residues long. Trimming took 3 bases from V and 12 from J, leaving 12 bases between them. CDR1 is DFQATT, CDR2 SNEGSKA, per germline (reference sequence). The sequences come from peripheral blood, collected at surgery. The rearrangement links TRBV20-1 to TRBJ2-1, with a tentative D call TRBD1 (6 bases). The receptor's source is a boy under three years old with focal cortical dysplasia and intractable seizures. CDR3 amino acids: CSARGALAQFF. The CDR3 DNA reads TGCAGTGCTAGGGGGGCGTTGGCGCAGTTCTTC.